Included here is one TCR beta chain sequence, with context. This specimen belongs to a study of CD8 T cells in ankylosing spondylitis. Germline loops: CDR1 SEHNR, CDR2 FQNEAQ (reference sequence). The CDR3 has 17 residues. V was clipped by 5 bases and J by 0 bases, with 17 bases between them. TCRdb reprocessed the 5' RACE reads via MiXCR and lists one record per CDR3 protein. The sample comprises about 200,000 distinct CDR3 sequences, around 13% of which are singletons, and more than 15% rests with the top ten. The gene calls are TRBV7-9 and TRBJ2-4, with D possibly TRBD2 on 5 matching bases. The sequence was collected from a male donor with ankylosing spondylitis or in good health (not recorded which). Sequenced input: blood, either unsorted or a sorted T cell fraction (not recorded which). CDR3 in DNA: TGTGCCAGCAGCGCTTCCGGACTTGAACTAGCCAAAAACATTCAGTACTTC. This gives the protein CASSASGLELAKNIQYF.